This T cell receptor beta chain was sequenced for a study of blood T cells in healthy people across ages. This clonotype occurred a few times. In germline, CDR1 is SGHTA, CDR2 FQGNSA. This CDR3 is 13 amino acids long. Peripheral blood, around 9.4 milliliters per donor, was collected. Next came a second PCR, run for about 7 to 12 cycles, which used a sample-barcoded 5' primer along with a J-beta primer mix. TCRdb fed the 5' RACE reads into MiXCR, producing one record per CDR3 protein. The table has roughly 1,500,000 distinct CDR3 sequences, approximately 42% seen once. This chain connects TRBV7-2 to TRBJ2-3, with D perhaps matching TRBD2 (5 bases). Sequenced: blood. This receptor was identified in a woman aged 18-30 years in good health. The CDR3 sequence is CAWASLAEDTQYF. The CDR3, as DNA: TGTGCATGGGCCAGCCTAGCAGAAGATACGCAGTATTTT. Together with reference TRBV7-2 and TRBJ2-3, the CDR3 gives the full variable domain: GAGVSQSPSNKVTEKGKDVELRCDPISGHTALYWYRQSLGQGLEFLIYFQGNSAPDKSGLPSDRFSAERTGGSVSTLTIQRTQQEDSAVYLCAWASLAEDTQYFGPGTRLTVL.